This T cell receptor beta chain was identified during a study of post-analysis software for immune sequencing data. Findings and caveats of the study: The study found TRBV5-6, TRBV5-1 and TRBV20-1 among a handful of TRBV segments more frequent in patients than controls.

V was cut by 8 bases and J by 1 base, with 6 bases left in between. The CDR3 runs to 12 residues. Germline values: CDR1 SGHTA, CDR2 FQGNSA. This clonotype was seen more than once but under ten times. The antigen is undetermined. Built from TCR beta cDNA, the libraries had unique molecular identifiers in them. TCRdb passed the PCR reads through MiXCR, listing each CDR3 protein once. The sample lists around 160,000 distinct CDR3 sequences; approximately 35% were seen once. The TCR sequence derives from a girl under 18 with multiple sclerosis. The chain links TRBV7-2 to TRBJ1-5; D gene ambiguous. Sequencing was performed on blood, taken after autologous hematopoietic stem cell transplantation. CDR3 in DNA: TGTGCCAGCTCACCGAGCAATCAGCCCCAGCATTTT. This translates into CASSPSNQPQHF.